This T cell receptor beta chain derives from a study of blood T cell repertoires in COVID-19. Study information: Some COVID-19 samples were acute and others convalescent; all came from the United States, Italy and Spain. PBMCs, B-cell-depleted T cells, or T cells provided the cDNA or gDNA that made up the material.

Germline lookup yields CDR1 SGHTS and CDR2 YDEGEE. The CDR3 is 15 amino acids. V lost 4 bases, J lost 5 bases, and 5 bases stayed unmatched. Original processing notes: Quantification of nucleated cells was approximated via reference gene primer amplification. TCRdb keeps only in-frame clones here, not all; method: immunoSEQ multiplex PCR. That table gives V, J and clone size, and the DNA gave D and trimming. This sample has around 230,000 clones, with 80% to 90% found just once. The origin of this receptor is a man between 25 and 39 years old who had recovered from COVID-19. Sequenced: peripheral blood. This chain links TRBV5-8 with TRBJ1-4; 10 positions match TRBD1. In nucleotides, the CDR3 is TGTGCCAGCAGCCTCGGACAGGGGGGGAATGAAAAACTGTTTTTT. This translates into CASSLGQGGNEKLFF.